The 22 T cell receptor beta chains reported below all come from one sample, sequenced in a study of T cells after yellow fever vaccination. TCRdb ran MiXCR on the 5' RACE reads and lists one entry per CDR3 protein. Here the sample spans roughly 330,000 distinct CDR3 sequences, around 6.8% being singletons. The sample was PBMCs, taken approximately 47 days after the first yellow fever vaccination. All receptors come from a man aged 18 to 29 who received the YFV17D yellow fever vaccine.

This chain connects TRBV7-2 to TRBJ1-3, with D tentatively TRBD1 (5 bases). Germline V CDR1 and CDR2: SGHTA, FQGNSA. Trimming took off 5 bases at V and 4 bases at J, with 15 bases between the two ends. CDR3 length: 15 residues. CDR3 residues: CASSQVAGRGNTIYF. For the CDR3, the DNA is TGTGCCAGCAGCCAAGTGGCGGGACGAGGAAACACCATATATTTT.

In its sample, this clonotype was seen a few times. The rearrangement uses TRBV12-3 or TRBV12-4 and TRBJ1-1; 9 positions agree with TRBD1. This CDR3 contains 15 residues. Trimming removed 6 bases from V and 3 bases from J; junction bases left unmatched: 8. The CDR3 reads CASRRTGEGDTEAFF. The CDR3 DNA reads as TGTGCCAGCAGGCGGACAGGGGAAGGGGACACTGAAGCTTTCTTT.

This clonotype was seen more than once but under ten times. V and J are TRBV29-1 and TRBJ2-1, with 7 bases matching TRBD1. CDR3 size: 12 residues. From germline, CDR1 is SQVTM and CDR2 ANQGSEA. The CDR3 loop reads CSTGDSYNEQFF. The CDR3, as DNA: TGCAGTACAGGGGATTCCTACAATGAGCAGTTCTTC.

This chain connects TRBV12-3 or TRBV12-4 to TRBJ1-5, with a possible D match to TRBD1 (5 bases). Trimming shortened V by 6 bases and J by 6 bases, and 18 bases separated the two germline ends. CDR3 size: 15 residues. The CDR3 loop is CASSSSYGASQPQHF. CDR3 coding DNA: TGTGCCAGCAGCTCATCCTACGGGGCATCTCAGCCCCAGCATTTT.

In its sample, this clonotype was seen a few times. The chain couples TRBV6-2 or TRBV6-3 to TRBJ1-2; weak D call: TRBD1 (5 bases). Trimming removed 7 bases from V and 5 bases from J, with 11 bases in between. This CDR3 has 12 amino acids. In germline, CDR1 is MNHEY, CDR2 SVGEGT. In DNA form, the CDR3 reads TGTGCCAGCACCAAGGGGCTATATGGCTACACCTTC. This gives the protein CASTKGLYGYTF.

The rearrangement joins TRBV5-1 to TRBJ2-7; D may be TRBD1 (6 bases). This CDR3 is built from 14 residues. Germline CDR1 SGHRS, CDR2 YFSETQ. V shed 4 bases and J shed 1 base, with 12 bases lying between them. CDR3 sequence (DNA): TGCGCCAGCAGCCGAGAGGACAGTTCCTACGAGCAGTACTTC. Translated: CASSREDSSYEQYF. The full variable domain, in which reference TRBV5-1 and TRBJ2-7 provide the parts outside the CDR3, is KAGVTQTPRYLIKTRGQQVTLSCSPISGHRSVSWYQQTPGQGLQFLFEYFSETQRNKGNFPGRFSGRQFSNSRSEMNVSTLELGDSALYLCASSREDSSYEQYFGPGTRLTVT.

There are many counts of this clonotype. The V and J genes are TRBV12-3 or TRBV12-4 and TRBJ2-5, with D unresolved. The CDR3 runs to 13 residues. V was pared by 3 bases and J by 4 bases, with 9 bases between. CDR3 DNA: TGTGCCAGCAGTTTGTCTAGTGTAGAGACCCAGTACTTC. Protein: CASSLSSVETQYF.

There are a few counts of this clonotype. The chain uses TRBV18 and TRBJ2-3; D is uncertain. The germline V gene has CDR1 KGHSH and CDR2 LQKENI. The V gene lost 5 bases and the J gene lost 4 bases, with 7 bases spanning the gap. The CDR3 has 12 amino acids. The CDR3 DNA is TGTGCCAGCTCAATTTATGCAGATACGCAGTATTTT. Protein product: CASSIYADTQYF.

The CDR3 here is CASSLTGPISTNEKLFF. Written as DNA, the CDR3 is TGCGCCAGCAGCTTGACGGGACCGATTTCAACTAATGAAAAACTGTTTTTT. The V call is TRBV5-1, the J call TRBJ1-4, with a weak D call TRBD1 (5 bases). The CDR3 spans 17 residues. V was clipped by 1 base and J by 0 bases, with 13 bases between them. Germline lookup yields CDR1 SGHRS and CDR2 YFSETQ.

The V call is TRBV11-2, the J call TRBJ2-3, with D perhaps given as TRBD1 or TRBD2 (6 bases each). The CDR3 has 14 amino acids. The germline CDR1 and CDR2 sequences are SGHAT and FQNNGV. V was shortened by 10 bases and J by 2 bases, with 16 bases between the two germline ends. CDR3 loop: CATMNRGLTDTQYF. In nucleotides, the CDR3 is TGTGCCACCATGAATCGGGGGCTCACAGATACGCAGTATTTT.

This clonotype was seen at least ten times. The chain employs TRBV25-1 and TRBJ2-3; 7 bases line up with TRBD1. V shed 6 bases, J shed 1 base, and the junction held 4 bases outside the gene matches. This CDR3 comprises 14 residues. Looked up from germline, CDR1 is MGHDK and CDR2 is SYGVNS. The CDR3 spells CASRRGTGTDTQYF. The CDR3 DNA follows: TGTGCCAGCAGGAGGGGGACAGGCACAGATACGCAGTATTTT.

The table lists this clonotype with many counts. The chain combines TRBV7-2 with TRBJ2-7; no reliable D call. With 2 bases removed from V and 2 bases from J, the gap between germline ends came to 10 bases. Germline assignment: CDR1 SGHTA and CDR2 FQGNSA. This CDR3 region has 14 residues. The CDR3 spells CASSLRFTPYEQYF. The DNA for the CDR3 is TGTGCCAGCAGCTTAAGGTTTACCCCCTACGAGCAGTACTTC.

This clonotype has a handful of counts. J is TRBJ2-1 and V is TRBV7-9; 8 bases match TRBD2. Germline CDR1 reads SEHNR; CDR2 reads FQNEAQ (reference sequence). CDR3 size: 15 residues. The junction had 9 bases not matched to a gene; V was cut back by 5 bases and J by 6 bases. CDR3: CASSPTSGKINEQFF. DNA of the CDR3: TGTGCCAGCAGCCCCACTAGCGGAAAAATCAATGAGCAGTTCTTC.

Here the CDR3 DNA reads TGCGCCAGCGCGTCCGACAGATACTACGAGCAGTACTTC. Residues: CASASDRYYEQYF. V usage is TRBV5-1 and J usage is TRBJ2-7, with D possibly matching TRBD1 (5 bases). Trimming removed 7 bases from V and 3 bases from J, with 14 bases in between. The germline V gene has CDR1 SGHRS and CDR2 YFSETQ. CDR3 length equals 13 residues.

This chain uses TRBV29-1 with TRBJ1-1; D ambiguous. This CDR3 is built from 14 residues. Germline assignment: CDR1 SQVTM and CDR2 ANQGSEA. V lost 0 bases, J lost 2 bases, and 10 bases lay in between. CDR3 loop: CSVEDQWANTEAFF. CDR3 in DNA: TGCAGCGTTGAAGATCAGTGGGCCAACACTGAAGCTTTCTTT.

The V gene is TRBV3-1, the J gene TRBJ2-2; D is unresolved. Germline CDR1 and CDR2: LGHDT and YNNKEL (reference sequence). The CDR3 has 11 residues. The V end was cut by 5 bases, the J end by 6 bases, with 4 bases between. CDR3 residues: CASSSPGELFF. The CDR3 nucleotides are TGTGCCAGCAGCAGTCCCGGGGAGCTGTTTTTT.

The J gene is TRBJ1-2, the V gene TRBV6-5, with a possible D match to TRBD1 (6 bases). CDR1 is MNHEY, CDR2 SVGAGI, per germline. Trimming stripped 4 bases from V and 5 bases from J, with 17 bases between. The CDR3 has 15 residues. CDR3 region: CASSSSGVYQYGYTF. The CDR3 DNA reads as TGTGCCAGCAGTTCCTCAGGGGTATATCAGTATGGCTACACCTTC.

This clonotype appeared a few times. The chain couples TRBV7-6 to TRBJ1-5; TRBD1 aligns across 8 bases. V was clipped by 5 bases and J by 3 bases; unmatched bases: 6. Germline V lookup: CDR1 SGHVS, CDR2 FNYEAQ. CDR3 length: 15 residues. The CDR3 region is CASSPWTGHNQPQHF. CDR3 sequence (DNA): TGTGCCAGCAGCCCCTGGACAGGGCACAATCAGCCCCAGCATTTT.

This rearrangement joins TRBV4-2 to TRBJ1-1; 8 nucleotides line up with TRBD1. Germline values: CDR1 LGHNA, CDR2 YNFKEQ. Trimming took 0 bases from V and 2 from J; bases not matched to a gene: 2. This CDR3 has 15 amino acids. The CDR3 sequence: CASSQEQGDNTEAFF. The CDR3 region has the DNA TGTGCCAGCAGCCAAGAACAGGGGGATAACACTGAAGCTTTCTTT.

In this sample, this clonotype turned up a few times. This rearrangement joins TRBV12-3 or TRBV12-4 to TRBJ2-2; 7 nucleotides line up with TRBD2. With 3 bases clipped from V and 3 bases from J, the junction kept 10 bases outside the gene matches. This CDR3 has 17 residues. CDR3 sequence: CASSFPGGSGYTGELFF. The DNA of the CDR3 is TGTGCCAGCAGTTTTCCCGGGGGGAGTGGGTACACCGGGGAGCTGTTTTTT.

The chain recombines TRBV15 with TRBJ2-1; tentatively, D is TRBD1 (6 bases). V was clipped by 1 base and J by 8 bases, with 18 bases between them. The CDR3 is 16 amino acids. Germline lookup yields CDR1 LNHNV and CDR2 YYDKDF (reference sequence). The chain's CDR3 is CATSRGGTGSIDEQFF. CDR3 DNA: TGTGCCACCAGCAGAGGAGGAACAGGGTCGATCGATGAGCAGTTCTTC.

This clonotype appeared a few times. The chain employs TRBV4-1 and TRBJ2-7, with D perhaps given as TRBD1 or TRBD2 (5 bases each). Germline CDR1 is MGHRA and CDR2 is YSYEKL. Between the trimmed V and J ends, which lost 1 base and 2 bases, there was a span of 12 bases. This CDR3 has 15 amino acids. CDR3 amino acids: CASSQVGDGTYEQYF. The CDR3 nucleotides are TGCGCCAGCAGCCAAGTTGGGGACGGGACCTACGAGCAGTACTTC.